A single sample gave rise to the 16 T cell receptor beta chains below, sequenced in a study of OX40 agonist ivuxolimab in advanced cancers. Repertoires were generated with immunoSEQ multiplex PCR, while TCRdb's copy carries only in-frame clones and drops some. The sample has fewer than 30,000 clones, more than 85% seen once. The source material was CD4+ or CD8+ T cells sorted from blood, sampled in a trial of the OX40 agonist ivuxolimab. These receptors originate from an adult with an advanced solid tumor such as melanoma, head and neck, liver or kidney cancer.

The chain recombines TRBV19 with TRBJ1-2; D uncertain. Germline values: CDR1 LNHDA, CDR2 SQIVND (reference sequence). This CDR3 region has 12 residues. V shed 3 bases and J shed 10 bases, with 12 bases lying between them. The CDR3 bases are TGTGCCAGTAGTATTACCCCTTGGGACTACACCTTC. Its translation is CASSITPWDYTF.

This clone has just one count. The chain has TRBV6-5 and TRBJ2-7; D is ambiguous. Per germline, CDR1 MNHEY and CDR2 SVGAGI. Trimming left V 0 bases short and J 3 bases short, with 12 bases between. This CDR3 is built from 15 residues. The DNA of the CDR3 is TGTGCCAGCAGTTACTCAATGGGTTTAATCTACGAGCAGTACTTC. The encoded protein is CASSYSMGLIYEQYF.

This sequence joins TRBV19 and TRBJ2-1; 8 bases fit TRBD1. With V trimmed by 8 bases and J by 9 bases, 9 bases remained unmatched. The CDR3 is 13 amino acids. The germline V gene encodes CDR1 LNHDA and CDR2 SQIVND (reference sequence). CDR3 region: CASQDRVSFEQFF. CDR3 nucleotide sequence: TGTGCCAGTCAGGACAGGGTTTCGTTTGAGCAGTTCTTC.

The V and J genes are TRBV23-1 and TRBJ1-5, with a weak D call TRBD1 (5 bases). TRBV23-1 qualifies as an ORF whose function is uncertain. This CDR3 has 13 amino acids. Trimming left V 10 bases short and J 5 bases short, with 15 bases between. CDR3 residues: CAIKQGRDQPQHF. The DNA for the CDR3 is TGCGCCATCAAGCAGGGTAGGGATCAGCCCCAGCATTTT.

The chain combines TRBV5-1 with TRBJ1-4; D call uncertain. The germline gives CDR1 SGHRS, CDR2 YFSETQ. Between the trimmed V and J ends, which lost 5 bases and 5 bases, there was a span of 10 bases. This CDR3 is 13 amino acids long. CDR3 loop: CASSGPGNEKLFF. CDR3 nucleotide sequence: TGCGCCAGCAGTGGACCGGGGAATGAAAAACTGTTTTTT.

The gene calls are TRBV19 and TRBJ1-5, with a weak D call TRBD1 (5 bases). Per germline, CDR1 LNHDA and CDR2 SQIVND (reference sequence). Trimming left V 5 bases short and J 2 bases short, with 13 bases between. CDR3 length equals 15 residues. The CDR3 is CASSDVGLGNQPQHF. The CDR3 nucleotides read TGTGCCAGTAGTGATGTGGGGCTAGGCAATCAGCCCCAGCATTTT.

This chain links TRBV27 with TRBJ2-1, with D perhaps matching TRBD2 (6 bases). CDR3 length: 11 amino acids. Trimming took 6 bases from V and 15 from J, leaving 15 bases between them. Germline V CDR1 and CDR2: MNHEY, SMNVEV (reference sequence). CDR3 loop: CASSPGEEWFF. CDR3 DNA: TGTGCCAGCAGCCCGGGAGAAGAGTGGTTCTTC.

The chain carries TRBV27 and TRBJ2-1, with 7 bases fitting TRBD1. V trimming: 5 bases; J trimming: 2 bases; junction bases outside the gene matches: 9. There are 16 residues in the CDR3. CDR1 and CDR2 (germline): MNHEY, SMNVEV (reference sequence). The CDR3 protein is CASSPTGTVTYNEQFF. As DNA, the CDR3 is TGTGCCAGCAGTCCAACCGGGACAGTTACCTACAATGAGCAGTTCTTC.

The gene calls are TRBV28 and TRBJ2-7; TRBD1 is a possible D gene (6 bases). V shed 1 base and J shed 6 bases, with 16 bases lying between them. This CDR3 has 15 amino acids. Germline values: CDR1 MDHEN, CDR2 SYDVKM. The chain's CDR3 is CASSLLLAGEGEQYF. CDR3 DNA: TGTGCCAGCAGTTTATTATTAGCAGGGGAAGGCGAGCAGTACTTC.

V is TRBV27 and J is TRBJ1-4; TRBD1 is a possible D gene (5 bases). The CDR3 has 20 amino acids. Trimming cost V 2 bases and J 4 bases, with 26 bases left between them. Germline CDR1 MNHEY, CDR2 SMNVEV (reference sequence). CDR3 sequence (DNA): TGTGCCAGCAGTTTAGGGAAAATACAGGATTGGGCTGTGGATAATGAAAAACTGTTTTTT. It is translated as CASSLGKIQDWAVDNEKLFF.

The V gene is TRBV10-1, the J gene TRBJ1-1; D is unclear. Trimming stripped 6 bases from V and 5 bases from J, with 13 bases between. In germline, CDR1 is WNHNN, CDR2 SYGVQD (reference sequence). The CDR3 extends over 13 amino acids. In DNA form, the CDR3 reads TGCGCCAGCAGCGTCACCTTGGAAACTGAAGCTTTCTTT. It yields the protein CASSVTLETEAFF.

This chain links TRBV27 with TRBJ2-7; the D is unclear. Germline lookup yields CDR1 MNHEY and CDR2 SMNVEV (reference sequence). V was cut by 8 bases and J by 4 bases, with 3 bases left in between. This CDR3 region has 9 residues. CDR3 nucleotide sequence: TGTGCCAGCGGTTACGAGCAGTACTTC. Translated: CASGYEQYF.

The chain combines TRBV5-6 with TRBJ2-1; 11 bases match TRBD2. The CDR3 spans 17 residues. The V segment lost 4 bases and the J segment 3 bases; nucleotides outside the gene matches: 9. In germline, CDR1 is SGHDT, CDR2 YYEEEE. The CDR3 coding sequence is TGTGCCAGCAGCCCTGGGCTAGCGGGGGGACACTACAATGAGCAGTTCTTC. As protein: CASSPGLAGGHYNEQFF.

The CDR3 DNA is TGCGCCAGCAGCTTGGAAGGGGGTATGAACACTGAAGCTTTCTTT. Translated: CASSLEGGMNTEAFF. The chain has TRBV5-1 and TRBJ1-1; perhaps TRBD1 as D (6 bases). The CDR3 spans 15 residues. Trimming stripped 0 bases from V and 0 bases from J, with 9 bases between. Germline CDR1 and CDR2: SGHRS and YFSETQ.

V and J are TRBV19 and TRBJ2-1; D gene ambiguous. The V and J ends lost 1 base and 4 bases respectively, with 5 bases between them. Germline V gene sequence: CDR1 LNHDA, CDR2 SQIVND (reference sequence). This CDR3 is built from 13 residues. CDR3 bases: TGTGCCAGTAGTATAGTGGGTTACAATGAGCAGTTCTTC. Translating it yields CASSIVGYNEQFF.

The chain has TRBV11-2 and TRBJ2-1; TRBD2 is a possible D gene (5 bases). CDR1 is SGHAT, CDR2 FQNNGV, per germline. The CDR3 has 14 amino acids. Trimming left V 1 base short and J 7 bases short, with 11 bases between. The CDR3 sequence is CASSLAGNRNEQFF. The CDR3, as DNA: TGTGCCAGCAGCTTAGCCGGGAACCGAAATGAGCAGTTCTTC.